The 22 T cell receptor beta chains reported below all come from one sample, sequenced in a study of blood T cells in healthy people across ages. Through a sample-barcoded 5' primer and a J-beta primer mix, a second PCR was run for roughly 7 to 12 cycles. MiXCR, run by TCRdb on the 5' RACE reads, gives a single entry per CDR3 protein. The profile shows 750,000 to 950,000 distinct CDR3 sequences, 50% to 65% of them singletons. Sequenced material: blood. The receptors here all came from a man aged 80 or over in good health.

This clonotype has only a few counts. The CDR3 region has the DNA TGTGCCAGCAGTTTTACAGGTTCCACCGGGACCCAGTACTTC. This encodes CASSFTGSTGTQYF. The chain carries TRBV28 and TRBJ2-5, with a possible D match to TRBD1 (5 bases). Germline CDR1 MDHEN, CDR2 SYDVKM. The ends were cut back, 3 bases at V and 7 bases at J, with 15 bases in the middle. The CDR3 consists of 14 residues. Variable domain in full (rest from reference TRBV28 and TRBJ2-5): DVKVTQSSRYLVKRTGEKVFLECVQDMDHENMFWYRQDPGLGLRLIYFSYDVKMKEKGDIPEGYSVSREKKERFSLILESASTNQTSMYLCASSFTGSTGTQYFGPGTRLLVL.

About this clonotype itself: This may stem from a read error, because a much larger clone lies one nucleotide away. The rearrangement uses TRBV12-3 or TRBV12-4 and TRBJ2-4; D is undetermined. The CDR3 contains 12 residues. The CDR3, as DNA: TGTGTCAGCAGCCTAGCCAAAAACATTCAGTACTTC. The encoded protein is CVSSLAKNIQYF.

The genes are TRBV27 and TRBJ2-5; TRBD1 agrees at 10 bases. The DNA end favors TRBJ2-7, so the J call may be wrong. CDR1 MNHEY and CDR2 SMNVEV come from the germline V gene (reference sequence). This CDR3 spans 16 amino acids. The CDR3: CASSLSSGTGVYEQYF. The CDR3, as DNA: TGTGCCAGCAGTTTATCCTCCGGGACAGGGGTCTACGAGCAGTACTTC.

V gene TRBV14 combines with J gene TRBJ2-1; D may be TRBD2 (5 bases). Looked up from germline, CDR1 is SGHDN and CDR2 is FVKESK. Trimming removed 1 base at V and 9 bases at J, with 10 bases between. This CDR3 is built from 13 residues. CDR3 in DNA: TGTGCCAGCAGCCAAGCACTAGGAGCTGAGCAGTTCTTC. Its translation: CASSQALGAEQFF.

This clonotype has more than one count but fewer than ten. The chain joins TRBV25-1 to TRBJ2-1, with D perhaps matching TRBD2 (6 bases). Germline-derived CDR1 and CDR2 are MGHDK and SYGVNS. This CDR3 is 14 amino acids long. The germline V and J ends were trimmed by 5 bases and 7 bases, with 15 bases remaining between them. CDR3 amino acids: CASSPPGVRNEQFF. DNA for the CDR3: TGTGCCAGCAGTCCCCCGGGAGTTCGTAATGAGCAGTTCTTC.

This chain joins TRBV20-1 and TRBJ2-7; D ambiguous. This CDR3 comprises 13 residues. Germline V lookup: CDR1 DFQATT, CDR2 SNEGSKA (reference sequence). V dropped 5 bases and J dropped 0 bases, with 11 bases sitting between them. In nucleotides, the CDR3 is TGCAGTGCTCGGTCACTAAGCTCCTACGAGCAGTACTTC. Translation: CSARSLSSYEQYF.

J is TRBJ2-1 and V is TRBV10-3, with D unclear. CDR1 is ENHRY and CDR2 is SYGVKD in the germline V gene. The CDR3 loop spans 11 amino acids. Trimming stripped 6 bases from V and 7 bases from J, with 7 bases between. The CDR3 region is CAISLTNEQFF. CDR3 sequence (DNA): TGTGCCATCAGCCTGACGAATGAGCAGTTCTTC.

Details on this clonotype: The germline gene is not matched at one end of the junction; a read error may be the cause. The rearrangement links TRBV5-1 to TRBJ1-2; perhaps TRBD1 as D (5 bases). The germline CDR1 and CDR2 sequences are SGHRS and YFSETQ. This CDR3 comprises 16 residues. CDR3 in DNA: TGCGCCAGCAGCCGGGACCTTACAGCAGGGAACTATGGCTGCACCTTC. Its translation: CASSRDLTAGNYGCTF. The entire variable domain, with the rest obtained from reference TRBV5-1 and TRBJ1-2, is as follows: KAGVTQTPRYLIKTRGQQVTLSCSPISGHRSVSWYQQTPGQGLQFLFEYFSETQRNKGNFPGRFSGRQFSNSRSEMNVSTLELGDSALYLCASSRDLTAGNYGCTFGSGTRLTVV.

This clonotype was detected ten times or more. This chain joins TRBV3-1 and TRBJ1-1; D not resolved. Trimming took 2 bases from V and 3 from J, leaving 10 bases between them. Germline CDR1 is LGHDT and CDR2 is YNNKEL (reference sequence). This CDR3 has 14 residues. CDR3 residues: CASSQMRLDTEAFF. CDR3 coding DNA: TGTGCCAGCAGCCAAATGCGTTTGGACACTGAAGCTTTCTTT. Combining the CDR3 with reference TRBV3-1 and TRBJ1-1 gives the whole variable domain DTAVSQTPKYLVTQMGNDKSIKCEQNLGHDTMYWYKQDSKKFLKIMFSYNNKELIINETVPNRFSPKSPDKAHLNLHINSLELGDSAVYFCASSQMRLDTEAFFGQGTRLTVV.

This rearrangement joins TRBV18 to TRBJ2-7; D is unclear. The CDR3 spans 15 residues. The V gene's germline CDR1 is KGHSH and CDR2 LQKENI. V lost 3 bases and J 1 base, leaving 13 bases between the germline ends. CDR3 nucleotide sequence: TGTGCCAGCTCACCCATGGGATCCCTGTCCTACGAGCAGTACTTC. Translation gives CASSPMGSLSYEQYF.

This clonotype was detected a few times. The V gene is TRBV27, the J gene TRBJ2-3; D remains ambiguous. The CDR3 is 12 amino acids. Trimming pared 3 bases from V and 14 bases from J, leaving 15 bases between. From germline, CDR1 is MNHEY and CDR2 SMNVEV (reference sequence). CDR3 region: CASSFQHRYAYF. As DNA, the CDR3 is TGTGCCAGCAGTTTTCAGCACAGATACGCGTATTTT.

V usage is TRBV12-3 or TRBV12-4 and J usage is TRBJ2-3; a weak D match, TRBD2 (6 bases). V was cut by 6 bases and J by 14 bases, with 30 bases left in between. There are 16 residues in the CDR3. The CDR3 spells CASSSEASVRYRYAYF. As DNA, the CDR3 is TGTGCCAGCAGCTCCGAGGCTAGCGTGAGGTACAGATACGCGTATTTT.

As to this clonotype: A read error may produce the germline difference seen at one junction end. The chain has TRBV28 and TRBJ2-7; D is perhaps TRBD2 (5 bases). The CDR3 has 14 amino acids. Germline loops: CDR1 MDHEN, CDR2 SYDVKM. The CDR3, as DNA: TGTGTCAGCAGTTTCCCCGGGAACTCCTACGAGCAGTACTTC. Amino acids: CVSSFPGNSYEQYF.

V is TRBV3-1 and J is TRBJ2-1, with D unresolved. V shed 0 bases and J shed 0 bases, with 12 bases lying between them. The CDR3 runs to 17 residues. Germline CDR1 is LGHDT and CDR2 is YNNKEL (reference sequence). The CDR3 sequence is CASSQDIIPSSYNEQFF. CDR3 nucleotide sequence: TGTGCCAGCAGCCAAGATATCATACCCAGCTCCTACAATGAGCAGTTCTTC.

Written as DNA, the CDR3 is TGTGCCAGCTCGCAGACTAGCGGACCTTCCTACGAGCAGTACTTC. This gives the protein CASSQTSGPSYEQYF. V gene TRBV18 combines with J gene TRBJ2-7; TRBD2 matches 9 bases. Germline values: CDR1 KGHSH, CDR2 LQKENI. The CDR3 totals 15 residues. V shed 6 bases and J 1 base; nucleotides not matched to a gene: 7.

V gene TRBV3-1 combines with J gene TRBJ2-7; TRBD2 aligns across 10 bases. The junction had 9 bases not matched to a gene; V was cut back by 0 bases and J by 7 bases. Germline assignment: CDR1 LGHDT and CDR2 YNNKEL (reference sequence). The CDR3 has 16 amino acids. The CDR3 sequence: CASSQESVAGGGEQYF. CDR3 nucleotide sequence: TGTGCCAGCAGCCAAGAATCGGTAGCGGGAGGTGGGGAGCAGTACTTC.

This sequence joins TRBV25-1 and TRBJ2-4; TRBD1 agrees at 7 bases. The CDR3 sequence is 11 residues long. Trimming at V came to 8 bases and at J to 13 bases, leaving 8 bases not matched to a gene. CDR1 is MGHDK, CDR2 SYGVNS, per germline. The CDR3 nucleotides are TGTGCCAGCCGGGGACAGAATGAGCAGTACTTC. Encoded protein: CASRGQNEQYF.

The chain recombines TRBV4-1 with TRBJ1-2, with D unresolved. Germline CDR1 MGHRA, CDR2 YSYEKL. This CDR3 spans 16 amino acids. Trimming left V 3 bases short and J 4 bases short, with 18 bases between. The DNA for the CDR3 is TGCGCCAGCAGCCATTCGGACGTTACATCAGCCTATGGCTACACCTTC. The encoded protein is CASSHSDVTSAYGYTF.

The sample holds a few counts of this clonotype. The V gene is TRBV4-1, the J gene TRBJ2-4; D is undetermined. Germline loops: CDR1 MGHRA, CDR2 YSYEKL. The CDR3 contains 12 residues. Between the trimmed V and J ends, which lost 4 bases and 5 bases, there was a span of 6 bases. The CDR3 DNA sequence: TGCGCCAGCAGCCCCGGCCAAAACATTCAGTACTTC. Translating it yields CASSPGQNIQYF.

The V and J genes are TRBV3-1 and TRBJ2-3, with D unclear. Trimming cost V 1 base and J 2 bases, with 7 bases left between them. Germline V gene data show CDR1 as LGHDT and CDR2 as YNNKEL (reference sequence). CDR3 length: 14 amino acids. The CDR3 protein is CASSQGPNTDTQYF. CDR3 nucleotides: TGTGCCAGCAGCCAAGGTCCCAACACAGATACGCAGTATTTT.

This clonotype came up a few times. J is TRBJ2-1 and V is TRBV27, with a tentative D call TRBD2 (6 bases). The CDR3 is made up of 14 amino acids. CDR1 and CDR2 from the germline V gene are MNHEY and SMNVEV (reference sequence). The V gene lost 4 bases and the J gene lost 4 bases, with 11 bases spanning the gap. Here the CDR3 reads CASSSGGWYNEQFF. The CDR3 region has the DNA TGTGCCAGCAGTTCTGGAGGGTGGTACAATGAGCAGTTCTTC.

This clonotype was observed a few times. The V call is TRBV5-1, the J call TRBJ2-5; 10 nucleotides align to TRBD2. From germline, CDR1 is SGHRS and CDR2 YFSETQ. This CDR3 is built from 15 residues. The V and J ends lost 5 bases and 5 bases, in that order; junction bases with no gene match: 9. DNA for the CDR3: TGCGCCAGCAGACGAGGACTAGCGGTTTTGGAGACCCAGTACTTC. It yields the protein CASRRGLAVLETQYF. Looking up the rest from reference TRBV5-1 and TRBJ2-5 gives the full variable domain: KAGVTQTPRYLIKTRGQQVTLSCSPISGHRSVSWYQQTPGQGLQFLFEYFSETQRNKGNFPGRFSGRQFSNSRSEMNVSTLELGDSALYLCASRRGLAVLETQYFGPGTRLLVL.